This T cell receptor beta chain emerged from a study of identical twins (dated by TCRdb to 2016 to 2017). In the study overall: To test whether fetal clonotypes persist, the study used deep sequencing on TCR alpha and beta repertoires from monozygotic twins, unrelated adults of various ages, and cord blood. Replicate twin experiments were performed at different times using different library preparation protocols to rule out contamination. The research as a whole found: Out-of-frame TCR alpha sequences shared between twins showed an excess of low generation-probability sequences compared with coincidental sharing between unrelated individuals. The excess sharing between twins in beta out-of-frame sequences was weaker because fewer shared sequences reduced the signal-to-noise ratio. Because the same donors could not be followed over many years, conclusions were based on cross-sectional statistical analysis. In monozygotic twins, out-of-frame TCR alpha sharing was systematically underestimated by recombination models, although the models agreed with sharing between unrelated individuals. Invariant T cells such as MAIT and iNKT could partly confound zero-insertion analyses, though diverse VJ usage argued against this for most clonotypes. Abundant cord blood beta clonotypes carried fewer insertions; young adult naive repertoires showed a weaker similar trend, while memory repertoires showed none.

Library preparation was by 5' RACE. TCRdb shows the sequencer as Illumina HiSeq 2000. Template switching introduced a universal primer binding site; the final cDNA contained a unique molecular identifier, enabling accurate counting of TCR cDNA molecules. Specific primers in the conserved constant-segment region were used to synthesize first-strand cDNA for the TCR alpha and beta chains. To control for contamination, every cDNA library carried two barcodes: a SMART-Mk sample barcode plus Illumina barcodes. TruSeq adapter sequences and Illumina sample barcodes were added in two successive PCR steps. The TCR alpha and beta cDNA libraries were sequenced on the Illumina HiSeq platform using custom primers. Regarding the original processing steps: Unique molecular identifiers were extracted from raw reads with MiGEC, and CDR3 positions were determined with MiXCR. For each individual, recombination models were inferred using an EM algorithm with the repgenHMM and IGoR tools. Shared clonotype analysis was performed with the tcR package in R, normalizing sharing by the product of cloneset sizes. To study raw recombination without the effects of thymic and clonal selection, out-of-frame nonproductive sequences were analyzed. The raw public reads went through TCRdb reprocessing: fastp at Q25, MiXCR clone calling, in-frame beta chains kept. Each entry merges the rows of one CDR3 protein and shows their most common DNA and genes. These V and J calls are TCRdb output, not the study's own analysis. The sample table lists approximately 410,000 distinct CDR3 sequences, approximately 18% of them with a count of one. Of the sample, 12% falls within the top ten clones.

V loses 1 base of germline sequence and J loses 4 bases, and the interval between the two ends is 10 bases. The germline V gene (reference sequence) provides CDR1 SEHNR and CDR2 FQNEAQ. The CDR3, cysteine through phenylalanine, is 14 amino acids long. The kept DNA is CDR3 alone, 42 bases in frame from the first base. All donors were healthy Caucasians. The researchers also sequenced three unrelated adults who were not twins: a male aged 18 to 29, a male aged 50 to 60, and a female aged 50 to 60. Using Miltenyi CD45RO+ enrichment and human naive T-cell isolation kits, memory (CD45RO+) and naive T cells were isolated from PBMC. For this clonotype: Its recognized antigen is unknown. No base quality values were provided; no much bigger clone lies one nucleotide off.

The TCR was taken from a man aged 45-60 years in good health. This receptor chain uses TRBV7-9 and TRBJ2-5; a confident D gene designation cannot be given. The specimen was naive T cells sorted from blood. The cell subset or site label, read with the paper, signifies: cells isolated with a human naive T-cell isolation kit. The CDR3 protein: CASSLGSLGETQYF. The bases read TGTGCCAGCAGCTTAGGCAGTTTGGGAGAGACCCAGTACTTC.